One sample yielded the 14 T cell receptor beta chains listed below, sequenced in a study of T cell responses to AZD1222 COVID-19 vaccine. TCRdb keeps only in-frame clones here, not all; method: immunoSEQ multiplex PCR. The profile shows fewer than 200,000 clones, 70% to 90% of them singletons. This sample comprised peripheral blood, obtained on day 0 of AZD1222 vaccination. The receptors here all came from an adult in good health.

The CDR3 region is CASSPSRVRGNTIYF. The DNA of the CDR3 is TGTGCCAGCAGCCCTAGTAGGGTCCGTGGAAACACCATATATTTT. The J gene is TRBJ1-3, the V gene TRBV11-2; D remains ambiguous. The CDR3 runs 15 residues. Trimming cost V 5 bases and J 3 bases, with 14 bases left between them. Germline CDR1 reads SGHAT; CDR2 reads FQNNGV.

The V gene is TRBV7-9, the J gene TRBJ2-4; maybe TRBD1 (6 bases). The V and J ends lost 5 bases and 2 bases respectively, with 13 bases between them. The CDR3 has 15 amino acids. Per germline, CDR1 SEHNR and CDR2 FQNEAQ (reference sequence). The CDR3 coding sequence is TGTGCCAGCAGCGTCGCAGGGGCCTCCAAAAACATTCAGTACTTC. It is translated as CASSVAGASKNIQYF.

The chain is built from TRBV9 and TRBJ2-2, with a weak D call TRBD1 (6 bases). V shed 3 bases and J shed 0 bases, with 21 bases lying between them. The CDR3 is made up of 19 amino acids. From germline, CDR1 is SGDLS and CDR2 YYNGEE. CDR3 loop: CASSASRPGQFTNTGELFF. The CDR3 DNA is TGTGCCAGCAGCGCATCAAGACCGGGACAATTCACGAACACCGGGGAGCTGTTTTTT.

The sample holds a few counts of this clone. This chain links TRBV19 with TRBJ2-5, with 8 bases aligning to TRBD1. The CDR3 has 15 residues. Germline-derived CDR1 and CDR2 are LNHDA and SQIVND (reference sequence). V lost 9 bases and J lost 5; bases outside the gene matches: 14. The DNA for the CDR3 is TGTGCCAGAGGATTGCCGCAGGGGGCCTCGGAGACCCAGTACTTC. It yields the protein CARGLPQGASETQYF.

The chain recombines TRBV14 with TRBJ1-5, with TRBD1 identical over 8 bases. Losses at the gene ends were 0 bases for V and 2 bases for J; bases not matched to a gene: 15. The CDR3 is made up of 20 amino acids. CDR1 is SGHDN and CDR2 is FVKESK in the germline V gene. CDR3 nucleotides: TGTGCCAGCAGCCAAGACCTAGAGATGGAGAAGACAGGGGGCAATCAGCCCCAGCATTTT. This translates into CASSQDLEMEKTGGNQPQHF.

The V call is TRBV18, the J call TRBJ1-2; 7 bases are a match to TRBD1. Trimming removed 4 bases from V and 4 bases from J; junction bases left unmatched: 9. The germline V gene encodes CDR1 KGHSH and CDR2 LQKENI. CDR3 length equals 15 residues. In DNA, the CDR3 is TGTGCCAGCTCACGGACCCGACAGGGAGCCTATGGCTACACCTTC. It encodes CASSRTRQGAYGYTF. Together with reference TRBV18 and TRBJ1-2, the CDR3 gives the full variable domain: NAGVMQNPRHLVRRRGQEARLRCSPMKGHSHVYWYRQLPEEGLKFMVYLQKENIIDESGMPKERFSAEFPKEGPSILRIQQVVRGDSAAYFCASSRTRQGAYGYTFGSGTRLTVV.

V is TRBV27 and J is TRBJ2-3; D tentatively fits TRBD1 or TRBD2 (5 bases each). V shed 8 bases and J shed 10 bases, with 16 bases lying between them. Germline-derived CDR1 and CDR2 are MNHEY and SMNVEV (reference sequence). This CDR3 region has 12 residues. In DNA, the CDR3 is TGTGCCAGCCGACTCCGGGACCAAGCGCAGTATTTT. This translates into CASRLRDQAQYF.

This chain links TRBV6-5 with TRBJ2-7; D is possibly TRBD2 (6 bases). CDR3 length: 15 residues. CDR1 is MNHEY and CDR2 is SVGAGI in the germline V gene. V lost 10 bases to trimming and J lost 5 bases, with 24 bases between them. CDR3 DNA: TGTGCCACCCAGTTCGGCCACGGTCGCGGGGACGAGCAGTACTTC. Translating it yields CATQFGHGRGDEQYF.

In its sample, this clone was seen once. This chain connects TRBV7-2 to TRBJ1-1, with D perhaps matching TRBD1 (6 bases). V lost 2 bases and J 1 base, leaving 11 bases between the germline ends. Germline V gene sequence: CDR1 SGHTA, CDR2 FQGNSA. The CDR3 covers 15 residues. CDR3 coding DNA: TGTGCCAGCAGCTTATTGGACAGACAGAACACTGAAGCTTTCTTT. Its protein is CASSLLDRQNTEAFF. The whole variable domain, remainder taken from reference TRBV7-2 and TRBJ1-1, is GAGVSQSPSNKVTEKGKDVELRCDPISGHTALYWYRQSLGQGLEFLIYFQGNSAPDKSGLPSDRFSAERTGGSVSTLTIQRTQQEDSAVYLCASSLLDRQNTEAFFGQGTRLTVV.

The rearrangement links TRBV30 to TRBJ1-2; maybe TRBD1 (5 bases). The CDR3 loop spans 12 amino acids. Germline values: CDR1 GTSNPN, CDR2 SVGIG (reference sequence). CDR3 in DNA: TGTGCGCACGAAGGGGAGGTGTATGGCTACACCTTC. Protein sequence: CAHEGEVYGYTF.

The chain is built from TRBV30 and TRBJ2-1; a weak D match, TRBD1 (5 bases). The CDR3 has 14 residues. V was clipped by 2 bases and J by 5 bases, with 13 bases between them. Germline V gives CDR1 GTSNPN, CDR2 SVGIG (reference sequence). CDR3 sequence: CAWSRGHSNNEQFF. The DNA of the CDR3 is TGTGCCTGGAGTAGGGGCCACAGCAACAATGAGCAGTTCTTC.

V is TRBV11-2 and J is TRBJ2-2; D is unresolved. CDR1 is SGHAT, CDR2 FQNNGV, per germline. This CDR3 is 13 amino acids long. Trimming removed 5 bases from V and 2 bases from J, with 6 bases in between. Here the CDR3 DNA reads TGTGCCAGCAGCCCCCAAAACACCGGGGAGCTGTTTTTT. Amino acids: CASSPQNTGELFF.

This sequence joins TRBV7-6 and TRBJ2-5; 10 positions match TRBD1. CDR1 and CDR2 from the germline V gene are SGHVS and FNYEAQ. V shed 5 bases and J 6 bases; nucleotides not matched to a gene: 6. The CDR3 covers 14 residues. The CDR3 DNA reads TGTGCCAGCAGCATTGGACAGGGGGAACAGACCCAGTACTTC. Translation gives CASSIGQGEQTQYF.

The rearrangement joins TRBV28 to TRBJ2-1; 15 bases line up with TRBD2. The V gene's germline CDR1 is MDHEN and CDR2 SYDVKM. The trim removed 3 bases at V and 9 bases at J, leaving 6 bases unmatched. This CDR3 contains 16 residues. This CDR3 reads CASSFLRTSGRVEQFF. CDR3 DNA sequence: TGTGCCAGCAGTTTTCTCCGGACTAGCGGGAGGGTTGAGCAGTTCTTC.